This TCR beta chain was obtained from a study of cytomegalovirus exposure and HLA in healthy donors. Study background: The approximately 120 validation repertoires, a later analysis reported, used the same platform as the 650 to 800 repertoires from the first cohort.

Trimming took off 2 bases at V and 15 bases at J, with 14 bases between the two ends. CDR1 is MDHEN and CDR2 is SYDVKM in the germline V gene. The length of the CDR3 is 13 residues. Broader study findings: The classifier was said to identify cytomegalovirus status with high specificity and sensitivity. In vitro, three CMV-associated chains proved specific for CMV antigens. Among TCR beta chains, those listed as cytomegalovirus-associated numbered around 180.

Sequencing used immunoSEQ multiplex PCR; TCRdb keeps in-frame clones, though not all of them. The data show roughly 170,000 clones, 84% seen once. About this clone: Its antigen remains unknown.

The chain carries TRBV28 and TRBJ1-6; maybe TRBD1 (5 bases). The sample comprised PBMCs. The sequence was collected from a woman younger than 35 in good health and CMV-seropositive. The CDR3 DNA follows: TGTGCCAGCAGTTTAGTCGGCGGCCAGGGCCTCCACTTT. Residues: CASSLVGGQGLHF.